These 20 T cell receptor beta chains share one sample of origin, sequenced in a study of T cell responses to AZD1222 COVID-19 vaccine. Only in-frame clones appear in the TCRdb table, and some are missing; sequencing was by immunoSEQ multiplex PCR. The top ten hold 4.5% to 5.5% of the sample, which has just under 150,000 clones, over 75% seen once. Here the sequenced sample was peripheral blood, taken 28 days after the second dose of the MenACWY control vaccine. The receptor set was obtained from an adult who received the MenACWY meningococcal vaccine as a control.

This CDR3 reads CASSNRQYQETQYF. The CDR3 bases are TGTGCCAGCAGCAATAGACAATACCAAGAGACCCAGTACTTC. This chain joins TRBV7-9 and TRBJ2-5; D remains ambiguous. The ends were cut back, 5 bases at V and 0 bases at J, with 10 bases in the middle. CDR1 is SEHNR, CDR2 FQNEAQ, per germline (reference sequence). The CDR3 is 14 residues long.

The DNA for the CDR3 is TGCAGTGCTAGTGGGCGATGGGCCACCGGGGAGCTGTTTTTT. Protein: CSASGRWATGELFF. The genes are TRBV20-1 and TRBJ2-2; D is unresolved. This CDR3 has 14 amino acids. V lost 3 bases, J lost 4 bases, and 12 bases lay in between. Germline CDR1 DFQATT, CDR2 SNEGSKA (reference sequence).

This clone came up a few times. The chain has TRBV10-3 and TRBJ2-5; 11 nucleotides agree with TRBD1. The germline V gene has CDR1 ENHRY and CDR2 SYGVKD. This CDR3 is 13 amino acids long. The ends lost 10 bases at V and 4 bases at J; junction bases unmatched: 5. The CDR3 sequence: CANGQGAGETQYF. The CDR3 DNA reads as TGTGCCAACGGACAGGGGGCGGGAGAGACCCAGTACTTC.

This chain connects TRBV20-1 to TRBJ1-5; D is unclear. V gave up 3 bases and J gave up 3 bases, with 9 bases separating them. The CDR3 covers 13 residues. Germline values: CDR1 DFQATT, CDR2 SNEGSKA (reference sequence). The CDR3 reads CSASGQTNQPQHF. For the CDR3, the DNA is TGCAGTGCTAGTGGGCAGACCAATCAGCCCCAGCATTTT.

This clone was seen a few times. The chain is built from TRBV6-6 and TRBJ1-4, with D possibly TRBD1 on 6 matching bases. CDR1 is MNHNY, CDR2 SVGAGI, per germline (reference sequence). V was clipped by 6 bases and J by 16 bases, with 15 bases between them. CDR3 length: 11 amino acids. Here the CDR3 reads CASSPGTKGFF. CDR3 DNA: TGTGCCAGCAGCCCCGGGACAAAGGGGTTTTTT.

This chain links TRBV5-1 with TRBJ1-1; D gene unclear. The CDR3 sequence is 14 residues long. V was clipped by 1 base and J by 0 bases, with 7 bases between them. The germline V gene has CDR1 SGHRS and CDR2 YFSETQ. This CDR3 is CASSLNTVNTEAFF. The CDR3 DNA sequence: TGCGCCAGCAGCTTGAACACCGTGAACACTGAAGCTTTCTTT.

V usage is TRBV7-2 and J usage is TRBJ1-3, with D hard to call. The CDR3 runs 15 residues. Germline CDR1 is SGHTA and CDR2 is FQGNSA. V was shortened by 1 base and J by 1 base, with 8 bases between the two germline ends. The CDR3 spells CASSLGRGSGNTIYF. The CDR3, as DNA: TGTGCCAGCAGCTTAGGACGGGGTTCTGGAAACACCATATATTTT.

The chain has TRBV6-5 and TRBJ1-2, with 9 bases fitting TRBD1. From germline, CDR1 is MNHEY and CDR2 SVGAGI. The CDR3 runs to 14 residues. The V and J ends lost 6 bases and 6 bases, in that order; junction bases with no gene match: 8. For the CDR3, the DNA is TGTGCCAGCAGGGAGCCGGACAGGGGCAATGGCTACACCTTC. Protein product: CASREPDRGNGYTF.

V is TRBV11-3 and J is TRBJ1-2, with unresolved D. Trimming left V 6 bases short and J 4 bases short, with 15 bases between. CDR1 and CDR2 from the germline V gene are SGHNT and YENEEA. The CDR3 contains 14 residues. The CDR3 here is CASSSAKALYGYTF. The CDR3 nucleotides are TGTGCCAGCAGTTCCGCAAAGGCCCTCTATGGCTACACCTTC.

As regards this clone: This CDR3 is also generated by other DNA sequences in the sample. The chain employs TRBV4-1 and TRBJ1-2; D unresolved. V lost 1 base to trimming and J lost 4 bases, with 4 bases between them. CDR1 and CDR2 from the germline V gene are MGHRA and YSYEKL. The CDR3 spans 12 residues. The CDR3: CASSQGAYGYTF. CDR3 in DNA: TGCGCCAGCAGCCAAGGGGCCTATGGCTACACCTTC.

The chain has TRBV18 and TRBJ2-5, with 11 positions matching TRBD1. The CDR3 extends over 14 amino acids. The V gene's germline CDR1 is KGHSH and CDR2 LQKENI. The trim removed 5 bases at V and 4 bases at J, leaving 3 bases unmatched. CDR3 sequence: CASSSDRGLETQYF. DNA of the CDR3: TGTGCCAGCTCATCGGACAGGGGGCTAGAGACCCAGTACTTC.

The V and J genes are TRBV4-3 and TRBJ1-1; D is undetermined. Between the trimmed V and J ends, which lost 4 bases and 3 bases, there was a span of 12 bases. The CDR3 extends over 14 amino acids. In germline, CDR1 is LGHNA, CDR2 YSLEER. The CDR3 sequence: CASSPRNAYTEAFF. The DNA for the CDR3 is TGCGCCAGCAGCCCGAGGAATGCCTACACTGAAGCTTTCTTT.

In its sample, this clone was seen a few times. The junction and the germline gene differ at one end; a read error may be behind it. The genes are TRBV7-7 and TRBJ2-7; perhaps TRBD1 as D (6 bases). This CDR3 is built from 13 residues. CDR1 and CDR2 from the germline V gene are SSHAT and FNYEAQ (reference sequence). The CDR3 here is CASSEYQGYEQYF. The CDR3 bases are TGTGCTAGCAGCGAATACCAGGGGTACGAGCAGTACTTC.

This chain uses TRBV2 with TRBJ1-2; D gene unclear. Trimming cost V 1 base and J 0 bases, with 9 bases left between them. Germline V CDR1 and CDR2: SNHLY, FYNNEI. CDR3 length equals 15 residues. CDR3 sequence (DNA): TGTGCCAGCAGTGAAGGGAGGGCTTCTAACTATGGCTACACCTTC. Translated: CASSEGRASNYGYTF. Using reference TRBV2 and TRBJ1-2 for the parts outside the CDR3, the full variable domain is EPEVTQTPSHQVTQMGQEVILRCVPISNHLYFYWYRQILGQKVEFLVSFYNNEISEKSEIFDDQFSVERPDGSNFTLKIRSTKLEDSAMYFCASSEGRASNYGYTFGSGTRLTVV.

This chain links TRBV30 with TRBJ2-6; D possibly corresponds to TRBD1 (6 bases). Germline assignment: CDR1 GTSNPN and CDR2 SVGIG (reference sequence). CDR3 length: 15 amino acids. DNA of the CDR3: TGTGCAGTGGACTCAACAGGGACTGGGGCCAACGTCCTGACTTTC. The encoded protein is CAVDSTGTGANVLTF.

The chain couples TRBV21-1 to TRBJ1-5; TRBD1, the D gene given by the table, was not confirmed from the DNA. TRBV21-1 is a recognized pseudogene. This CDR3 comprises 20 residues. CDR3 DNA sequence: TGTGCCAGCAGAGGGACCGATCTTACGTGGGGGCTCTATAGCAATCAGCCCCAGCATTTT. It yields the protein CASRGTDLTWGLYSNQPQHF.

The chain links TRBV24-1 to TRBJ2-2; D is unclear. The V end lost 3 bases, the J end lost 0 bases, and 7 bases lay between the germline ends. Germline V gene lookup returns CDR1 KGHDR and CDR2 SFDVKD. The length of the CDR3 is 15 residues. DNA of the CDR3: TGTGCCACCAGTGATCAATGGGCGAACACCGGGGAGCTGTTTTTT. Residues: CATSDQWANTGELFF.

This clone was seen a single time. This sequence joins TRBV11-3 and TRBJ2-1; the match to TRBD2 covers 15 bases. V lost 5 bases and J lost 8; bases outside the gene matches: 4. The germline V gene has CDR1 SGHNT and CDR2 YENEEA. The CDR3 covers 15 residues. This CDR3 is CASSQGLAGGYEQFF. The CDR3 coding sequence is TGTGCCAGCAGCCAGGGACTAGCGGGGGGCTATGAGCAGTTCTTC.

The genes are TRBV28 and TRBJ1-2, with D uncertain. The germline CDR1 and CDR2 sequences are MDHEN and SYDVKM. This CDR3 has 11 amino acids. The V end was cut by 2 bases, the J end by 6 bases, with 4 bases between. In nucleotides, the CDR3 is TGTGCCAGCAGTTTAAGGGATGGCTACACCTTC. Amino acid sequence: CASSLRDGYTF.

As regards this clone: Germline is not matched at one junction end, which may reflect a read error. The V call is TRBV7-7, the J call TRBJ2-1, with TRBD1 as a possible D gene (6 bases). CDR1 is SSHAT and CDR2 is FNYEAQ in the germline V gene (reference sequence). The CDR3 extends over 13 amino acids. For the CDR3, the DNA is TGTGCTAGCAGCCGGGACACCTACAATGAGCAGTTCTTC. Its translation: CASSRDTYNEQFF. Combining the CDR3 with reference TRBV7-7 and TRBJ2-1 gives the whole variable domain GAGVSQSPRYKVTKRGQDVTLRCDPISSHATLYWYQQALGQGPEFLTYFNYEAQPDKSGLPSDRFSAERPEGSISTLTIQRTEQRDSAMYRCASSRDTYNEQFFGPGTRLTVL.